A single sample is the source of the 27 T cell receptor beta chains below, sequenced in a study of post-analysis software for immune sequencing data. The TCR beta cDNA libraries carried unique molecular identifiers. Each CDR3 protein gets one entry after TCRdb re-called the PCR reads with MiXCR. The data show fewer than 850,000 distinct CDR3 sequences, 25% to 30% seen once. Which antigens these TCRs recognize remains unknown. Study-level points and caveats: TRBV5-6, TRBV5-1 and TRBV20-1 belonged to a set of about five TRBV segments that were more frequent in patients than controls.

The sample taken for sequencing was blood. The receptors were sampled from a girl aged 10-17 years with multiple sclerosis.

The genes are TRBV20-1 and TRBJ2-1; D gene uncertain. Germline loops: CDR1 DFQATT, CDR2 SNEGSKA (reference sequence). This CDR3 contains 14 residues. The V and J ends lost 3 bases and 5 bases respectively, with 14 bases between them. CDR3 bases: TGCAGTGCTAGGAGGACCCTTGGGCACAATGAGCAGTTCTTC. Its translation: CSARRTLGHNEQFF.

CDR3 protein: CAISSHRAGAETQYF. CDR3 coding DNA: TGTGCCATCAGTAGCCATCGAGCGGGAGCGGAGACCCAGTACTTC. This rearrangement joins TRBV10-3 to TRBJ2-5, with TRBD2 identical over 8 bases. Germline assignment: CDR1 ENHRY and CDR2 SYGVKD. The trim removed 5 bases at V and 5 bases at J, leaving 10 bases unmatched. The CDR3 runs 15 residues.

This clonotype was counted only a few times. V gene TRBV28 combines with J gene TRBJ2-7; 8 bases map to TRBD1. Trimming took 3 bases from V and 2 from J; bases not matched to a gene: 6. Germline CDR1 and CDR2: MDHEN and SYDVKM. The CDR3 consists of 15 residues. This CDR3 reads CASSFGDRPTYEQYF. The CDR3 coding sequence is TGTGCCAGCAGTTTTGGGGACAGGCCGACCTACGAGCAGTACTTC.

This clonotype was seen only a few times. V usage is TRBV5-1 and J usage is TRBJ1-2; TRBD1 matches 8 bases. There are 16 residues in the CDR3. Trimming took 4 bases from V and 4 from J; bases not matched to a gene: 12. Germline V gene data show CDR1 as SGHRS and CDR2 as YFSETQ. This chain's CDR3 is CASSPAPTGALYGYTF. The CDR3 DNA reads TGCGCCAGCAGCCCAGCTCCGACAGGGGCCCTCTATGGCTACACCTTC.

This clonotype showed up just a few times. The chain is built from TRBV7-2 and TRBJ2-7; 7 positions match TRBD1. Germline CDR1 is SGHTA and CDR2 is FQGNSA. The CDR3 length is 15 residues. After removal of 5 bases from V and 1 base from J, the junction contained 8 bases not matched to a gene. The CDR3 region has the DNA TGTGCCAGCAGCCCACGGACAGGTCTTTCCTACGAGCAGTACTTC. This translates into CASSPRTGLSYEQYF. The full variable domain, with the rest looked up from reference TRBV7-2 and TRBJ2-7, is GAGVSQSPSNKVTEKGKDVELRCDPISGHTALYWYRQSLGQGLEFLIYFQGNSAPDKSGLPSDRFSAERTGGSVSTLTIQRTQQEDSAVYLCASSPRTGLSYEQYFGPGTRLTVT.

Concerning this clonotype: An end of the junction differs from the germline gene, which may be a read error. The V gene is TRBV5-5, the J gene TRBJ2-5, with 7 nucleotides matching TRBD1. Germline V gene lookup returns CDR1 SGHKS and CDR2 YYEKEE (reference sequence). The CDR3 covers 16 residues. Here the CDR3 reads CANSSGPGGYQETQYF. The CDR3 DNA reads TGTGCCAACAGCTCCGGACCAGGGGGATACCAAGAGACCCAGTACTTC.

V is TRBV29-1 and J is TRBJ2-4; TRBD1 matches 7 bases. The CDR3 loop spans 15 amino acids. The germline V gene has CDR1 SQVTM and CDR2 ANQGSEA. V was pared by 6 bases and J by 0 bases, with 8 bases of the junction left unmatched. The CDR3 loop reads CSVPDRELAKNIQYF. The DNA of the CDR3 is TGCAGCGTCCCAGACAGGGAGTTAGCCAAAAACATTCAGTACTTC.

This clonotype turned up a few times. This rearrangement joins TRBV6-6 to TRBJ2-7, with a possible D match to TRBD2 (5 bases). The germline V gene encodes CDR1 MNHNY and CDR2 SVGAGI (reference sequence). V lost 4 bases to trimming and J lost 0 bases, with 10 bases between them. The CDR3 has 14 residues. The CDR3 here is CASSSQRSSYEQYF. The CDR3 DNA follows: TGTGCCAGCAGTTCACAGCGGAGCTCCTACGAGCAGTACTTC.

The chain's CDR3 is CASRGHRDSYEQYF. The CDR3 coding sequence is TGCGCCAGCAGGGGCCACAGGGACTCCTACGAGCAGTACTTC. The rearrangement joins TRBV5-1 to TRBJ2-7, with TRBD1 as a possible D gene (6 bases). Germline V gene data show CDR1 as SGHRS and CDR2 as YFSETQ. This CDR3 contains 14 residues. Trimming stripped 5 bases from V and 0 bases from J, with 12 bases between. The full variable domain, in which reference TRBV5-1 and TRBJ2-7 provide the parts outside the CDR3, is KAGVTQTPRYLIKTRGQQVTLSCSPISGHRSVSWYQQTPGQGLQFLFEYFSETQRNKGNFPGRFSGRQFSNSRSEMNVSTLELGDSALYLCASRGHRDSYEQYFGPGTRLTVT.

This clonotype was counted only a few times. The rearrangement joins TRBV9 to TRBJ2-1; D might be TRBD1 or TRBD2, each matching 5 bases. Trimming stripped 7 bases from V and 5 bases from J, with 7 bases between. CDR1 is SGDLS and CDR2 is YYNGEE in the germline V gene. The CDR3 is 11 residues long. CDR3 protein: CASGGDNEQFF. The CDR3 DNA follows: TGTGCCAGCGGGGGAGACAATGAGCAGTTCTTC.

The gene calls are TRBV10-3 and TRBJ1-2; D gene uncertain. This CDR3 contains 13 residues. Germline CDR1 and CDR2: ENHRY and SYGVKD. V was pared by 1 base and J by 6 bases, with 9 bases between. For the CDR3, the DNA is TGTGCCATCAGTGAGTTGCCGGGTAATGGCTACACCTTC. Translated, it gives CAISELPGNGYTF.

This clonotype appeared a few times. This chain links TRBV6-5 with TRBJ1-2; 10 bases are a match to TRBD1. Trimming at V came to 1 base and at J to 7 bases, leaving 9 bases not matched to a gene. The CDR3 extends over 16 amino acids. The germline CDR1 and CDR2 sequences are MNHEY and SVGAGI. This CDR3 reads CASSYYPGTGVGGYTF. CDR3 coding DNA: TGTGCCAGCAGTTACTATCCCGGGACAGGGGTCGGTGGCTACACCTTC.

The genes are TRBV7-9 and TRBJ2-3; TRBD2 matches at 15 bases. With 3 bases clipped from V and 1 base from J, the junction kept 8 bases outside the gene matches. The germline CDR1 and CDR2 sequences are SEHNR and FQNEAQ (reference sequence). CDR3 length: 19 amino acids. The CDR3 sequence: CASSFPGLAGGHRTDTQYF. For the CDR3, the DNA is TGTGCCAGCAGCTTCCCGGGACTAGCGGGGGGCCACCGCACAGATACGCAGTATTTT.

Many counts were recorded for this clonotype. The rearrangement uses TRBV29-1 and TRBJ2-7; tentatively, D is TRBD1 (6 bases). The germline V gene encodes CDR1 SQVTM and CDR2 ANQGSEA. The CDR3 extends over 15 amino acids. The V and J ends lost 0 bases and 2 bases respectively, with 14 bases between them. Written as DNA, the CDR3 is TGCAGCGTTGAAGATACGGGACAAGGACCCTACGAGCAGTACTTC. It codes for CSVEDTGQGPYEQYF.

This clonotype was seen a handful of times. The CDR3 DNA sequence: TGTGCCAGCACCCTATCCGGGACTAGCGGGAGAGTGGTTGAGCAGTTCTTC. Its protein is CASTLSGTSGRVVEQFF. This chain connects TRBV28 to TRBJ2-1, with 14 bases lining up with TRBD2. This CDR3 is 17 amino acids long. The V gene end was trimmed by 7 bases and the J gene end by 9 bases; junction bases not matched to a gene: 14. The germline V gene has CDR1 MDHEN and CDR2 SYDVKM.

The chain combines TRBV7-9 with TRBJ2-3; the D is unclear. Trimming cost V 5 bases and J 2 bases, with 8 bases left between them. This CDR3 is 13 amino acids long. From germline, CDR1 is SEHNR and CDR2 FQNEAQ (reference sequence). The CDR3 DNA reads TGTGCCAGCAGCCCCCCCCCCACAGATACGCAGTATTTT. Its protein is CASSPPPTDTQYF. Together with reference TRBV7-9 and TRBJ2-3, the CDR3 gives the full variable domain: DTGVSQNPRHKITKRGQNVTFRCDPISEHNRLYWYRQTLGQGPEFLTYFQNEAQLEKSRLLSDRFSAERPKGSFSTLEIQRTEQGDSAMYLCASSPPPTDTQYFGPGTRLTVL.

This clonotype was picked up many times. The chain combines TRBV6-6 with TRBJ2-1; possibly TRBD2 for D (6 bases). The V and J ends lost 0 bases and 4 bases respectively, with 13 bases between them. There are 16 residues in the CDR3. Looked up from germline, CDR1 is MNHNY and CDR2 is SVGAGI (reference sequence). The CDR3 region has the DNA TGTGCCAGCAGTTACTCGGACTATATCCGGTACAATGAGCAGTTCTTC. As protein: CASSYSDYIRYNEQFF.

The chain uses TRBV20-1 and TRBJ2-1; 11 nucleotides line up with TRBD2. The CDR3 covers 19 residues. The germline CDR1 and CDR2 sequences are DFQATT and SNEGSKA (reference sequence). Trimming at V came to 1 base and at J to 3 bases, leaving 14 bases not matched to a gene. For the CDR3, the DNA is TGCAGTGCTAGAGGACCGAGGCGGGGGACTAGCGGAGACTACAATGAGCAGTTCTTC. It yields the protein CSARGPRRGTSGDYNEQFF.

The J gene is TRBJ2-3, the V gene TRBV19; TRBD1 matches at 10 bases. The germline V gene has CDR1 LNHDA and CDR2 SQIVND (reference sequence). The junction had 11 bases not matched to a gene; V was cut back by 3 bases and J by 5 bases. The CDR3 runs to 17 residues. The CDR3 spells CASSIRTGGGSRDTQYF. CDR3 coding DNA: TGTGCCAGTAGTATTAGGACAGGGGGAGGATCTCGAGATACGCAGTATTTT.

The chain links TRBV2 to TRBJ2-5, with 12 bases identical to TRBD1. Germline lookup yields CDR1 SNHLY and CDR2 FYNNEI. The CDR3 contains 17 residues. Germline trimming cut 5 bases from V and 3 bases from J; bases unmatched to any gene: 10. The CDR3: CASSRDRGHVVEETQYF. The CDR3 coding sequence is TGTGCCAGCAGTCGGGACAGGGGGCATGTAGTCGAAGAGACCCAGTACTTC.

This clonotype occurred a few times. The rearrangement uses TRBV7-2 and TRBJ2-5; 7 bases are a match to TRBD1. Germline CDR1 SGHTA, CDR2 FQGNSA. The V and J ends lost 1 base and 4 bases, in that order; junction bases with no gene match: 6. The CDR3 totals 15 residues. CDR3 DNA: TGTGCCAGCAGCTTAGACAGGGGTAATCGAGAGACCCAGTACTTC. Amino acid sequence: CASSLDRGNRETQYF. Filled out from reference TRBV7-2 and TRBJ2-5, the complete variable domain reads GAGVSQSPSNKVTEKGKDVELRCDPISGHTALYWYRQSLGQGLEFLIYFQGNSAPDKSGLPSDRFSAERTGGSVSTLTIQRTQQEDSAVYLCASSLDRGNRETQYFGPGTRLLVL.

This clonotype was detected only a few times. This chain joins TRBV9 and TRBJ2-1; no definite D call. The V gene lost 4 bases and the J gene lost 0 bases, with 11 bases spanning the gap. Germline assignment: CDR1 SGDLS and CDR2 YYNGEE. This CDR3 region has 15 residues. The CDR3, as DNA: TGTGCCAGCAGCTTAGACTGGAGCTCCTACAATGAGCAGTTCTTC. This translates into CASSLDWSSYNEQFF.

This chain joins TRBV28 and TRBJ2-1; the D gene is possibly TRBD1 (5 bases). Per the germline V gene, CDR1 is MDHEN and CDR2 is SYDVKM. Trimming took 3 bases from V and 13 from J, leaving 10 bases between them. The CDR3 is 11 amino acids. CDR3 residues: CASSLTETQFF. For the CDR3, the DNA is TGTGCCAGCAGTTTGACAGAGACCCAGTTCTTC.

This clonotype was seen a few times. The chain carries TRBV6-5 and TRBJ2-3; 15 positions match TRBD2. Germline lookup yields CDR1 MNHEY and CDR2 SVGAGI. The ends lost 5 bases at V and 7 bases at J; junction bases unmatched: 16. CDR3 length equals 19 residues. The CDR3 region is CASSHENPGTSGRRNTQYF. The CDR3 DNA is TGTGCCAGCAGTCACGAAAATCCCGGGACTAGCGGGAGGAGGAATACGCAGTATTTT.

On this clonotype: A much larger clonotype is one base distant, so this may be a read error. V is TRBV7-2 and J is TRBJ2-1, with 7 bases matching TRBD2. Losses at the gene ends were 5 bases for V and 13 bases for J; bases not matched to a gene: 17. The CDR3 runs to 15 residues. The V gene's germline CDR1 is SGHTA and CDR2 FQGNSA. The CDR3 loop is CASSPTSVGGETQFF. Written as DNA, the CDR3 is TGTGCCAGCAGCCCTACTAGCGTCGGGGGAGAGACCCAGTTCTTC.

There are a few counts of this clonotype. The chain joins TRBV2 to TRBJ2-5; weak D call: TRBD1 (6 bases). Matching the DNA end better, TRBJ2-7 makes the J call doubtful. CDR3 length: 13 amino acids. Germline V CDR1 and CDR2: SNHLY, FYNNEI. The CDR3 here is CASSSQGRNEQYF. The CDR3 bases are TGTGCCAGCAGTTCACAGGGAAGAAACGAGCAGTACTTC.

Only a few counts were recorded for this clonotype. The CDR3 nucleotides read TGCAGTGCTAGAGATCGGGTTATTCGTTCACCCCTCCACTTT. Protein product: CSARDRVIRSPLHF. The V gene is TRBV20-1, the J gene TRBJ1-6; D gene unclear. The V gene lost 0 bases and the J gene lost 9 bases, with 12 bases spanning the gap. CDR1 is DFQATT and CDR2 is SNEGSKA in the germline V gene (reference sequence). The CDR3 length is 14 residues.